A selection of T cell receptor beta chains follows, all from one sample in a study of response to subunit inactivated influenza vaccine. TCRdb recomputed calls from the RT-PCR reads with MiXCR, one row per CDR3 protein. In the table there are 650,000 to 800,000 distinct CDR3 sequences, less than 20% of which are singletons. The sample consisted of PBMCs from blood, taken 5 days after vaccination. The receptors were sampled from a man aged 50 to 59 who received an inactivated influenza vaccine. Both conserved end residues are part of each CDR3. The D gene is left open where the match is weak. Rows may omit the clone size; those that give it use once, few, many or a size class.

NA	TRBJ1-4	TRBV7-2	TRBD1	CASSYTGGSEKLFF	TGTGCCAGCAGTTATACAGGGGGCAGCGAAAAACTGTTTTTT
many	TRBJ1-4	TRBV7-2	TRBD1	CASSLGDRENEKLFF	TGTGCCAGCAGCTTAGGGGACAGGGAAAATGAAAAACTGTTTTTT
NA	TRBJ2-7	TRBV6-5	NA	CASSYRDRSLSYEQYF	TGTGCCAGCAGTTACCGTGACAGGTCCCTCTCCTACGAGCAGTACTTC
few	TRBJ2-7	TRBV20-1	NA	CSARDRASASSYEQYF	TGCAGTGCTAGAGATCGGGCTAGCGCAAGCTCCTACGAGCAGTACTTC
NA	TRBJ2-5	TRBV18	NA	CASSPDRYQETQYF	TGTGCCAGCTCCCCCGACAGGTACCAAGAGACCCAGTACTTC
few	TRBJ2-1	TRBV5-1	TRBD1	CASSLRARGRVNEQFF	TGCGCCAGCAGCTTGCGCGCCAGGGGGCGGGTTAATGAGCAGTTCTTC
many	TRBJ2-7	TRBV10-3	NA	CAISESSRSYEQYF	TGTGCCATCAGTGAGTCGAGCCGGTCCTACGAGCAGTACTTC
NA	TRBJ1-1	TRBV20-1	NA	CSARPGQGRTEAFF	TGCAGTGCTAGACCAGGCCAAGGAAGGACTGAAGCTTTCTTT
NA	TRBJ2-1	TRBV12-3/TRBV12-4	NA	CASSLGALSSYNEQFF	TGTGCCAGCAGTTTAGGCGCTTTAAGCTCCTACAATGAGCAGTTCTTC
NA	TRBJ2-2	TRBV6-1	TRBD2	CASVLAGGTGELFF	TGTGCCAGCGTCCTCGCGGGGGGCACCGGGGAGCTGTTTTTT
few	TRBJ2-1	TRBV5-1	NA	CASSRDNNEQFF	TGCGCCAGCAGTCGGGACAACAATGAGCAGTTCTTC
few	TRBJ2-1	TRBV4-3	NA	CASSQDSRFPSHNEQFF	TGCGCCAGCAGCCAAGACTCCCGATTCCCTAGCCACAATGAGCAGTTCTTC